This TCR beta chain was observed in a study of CD8 T cells in Susac syndrome. RNA amounts of about 0.5 to 1 ug underwent reverse transcription with random hexamers. Amplification of TCR beta CDR3 across 54 Vbeta and 13 Jbeta was performed with immunoSEQ multiplex PCR. One entry per CDR3 protein results from TCRdb running MiXCR on the immunoSEQ multiplex PCR reads. The table includes around 190,000 distinct CDR3 sequences, roughly 92% detected once. The CDR3 is made up of 13 amino acids. Germline V CDR1 and CDR2: DFQATT, SNEGSKA (reference sequence). V gave up 2 bases and J gave up 8 bases, with 10 bases separating them.

The sequencing input was CD4+ T cells from PBMCs. The source of this sequence is a human donor in good health. This chain links TRBV20-1 with TRBJ1-6, with D maybe TRBD1 (6 bases). CDR3 DNA: TGCAGTGCTAGAAGACAGGTCGATTCACCCCTCCACTTT. It codes for CSARRQVDSPLHF.